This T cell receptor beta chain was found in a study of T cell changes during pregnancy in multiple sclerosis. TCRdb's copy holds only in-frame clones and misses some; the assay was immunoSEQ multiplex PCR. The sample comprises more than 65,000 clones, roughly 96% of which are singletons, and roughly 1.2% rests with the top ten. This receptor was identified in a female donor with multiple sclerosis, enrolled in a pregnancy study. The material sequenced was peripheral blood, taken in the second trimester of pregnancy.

DNA of the CDR3: TGTGCCAGCAGTAGGGGCCGAGGACAGCTGAACACTGAAGCTTTCTTT. Translation gives CASSRGRGQLNTEAFF. The V gene is TRBV2, the J gene TRBJ1-1; D might be TRBD1 (6 bases). Trimming cost V 5 bases and J 0 bases, with 16 bases left between them. Germline V gene lookup returns CDR1 SNHLY and CDR2 FYNNEI. The CDR3 runs 16 residues.